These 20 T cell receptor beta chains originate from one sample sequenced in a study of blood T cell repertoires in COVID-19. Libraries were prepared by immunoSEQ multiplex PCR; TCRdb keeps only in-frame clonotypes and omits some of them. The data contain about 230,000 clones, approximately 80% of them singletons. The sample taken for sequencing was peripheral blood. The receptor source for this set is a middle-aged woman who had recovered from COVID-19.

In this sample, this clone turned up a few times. This CDR3 reads CASSPDRVGPEAFF. Written as DNA, the CDR3 is TGTGCCAGCTCTCCGGACAGGGTCGGCCCTGAAGCTTTCTTT. The chain recombines TRBV18 with TRBJ1-1; 8 bases align to TRBD1. The V gene's germline CDR1 is KGHSH and CDR2 LQKENI. The V gene end was trimmed by 6 bases and the J gene end by 6 bases; junction bases not matched to a gene: 9. The CDR3 totals 14 residues.

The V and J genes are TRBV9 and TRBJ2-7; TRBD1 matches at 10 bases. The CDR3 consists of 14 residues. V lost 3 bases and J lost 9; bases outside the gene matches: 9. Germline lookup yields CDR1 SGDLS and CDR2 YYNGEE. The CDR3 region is CASSAGQGRVGQYF. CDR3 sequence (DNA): TGTGCCAGCAGCGCGGGACAGGGGAGAGTTGGGCAGTACTTC.

The CDR3 protein is CASSERGRVNQPQHF. The DNA for the CDR3 is TGTGCCAGCAGTGAAAGAGGCAGGGTTAATCAGCCCCAGCATTTT. The chain carries TRBV6-1 and TRBJ1-5, with D tentatively TRBD1 (5 bases). The CDR3 loop spans 15 amino acids. The germline V and J ends were trimmed by 2 bases and 4 bases, with 12 bases remaining between them. Germline CDR1 is MNHNS and CDR2 is SASEGT.

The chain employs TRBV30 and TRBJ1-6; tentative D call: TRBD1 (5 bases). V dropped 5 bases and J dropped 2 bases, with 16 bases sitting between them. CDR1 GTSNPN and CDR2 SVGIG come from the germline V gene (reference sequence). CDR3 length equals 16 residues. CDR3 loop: CAWETPRGTYNSPLHF. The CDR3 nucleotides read TGTGCCTGGGAGACCCCCCGGGGGACCTATAATTCACCCCTCCACTTT.

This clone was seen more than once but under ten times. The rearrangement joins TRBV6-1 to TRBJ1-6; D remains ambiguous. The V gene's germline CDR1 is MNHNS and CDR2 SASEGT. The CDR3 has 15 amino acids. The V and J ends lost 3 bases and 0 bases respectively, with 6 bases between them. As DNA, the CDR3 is TGTGCCAGCAGTGACAGATACTCCTATAATTCACCCCTCCACTTT. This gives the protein CASSDRYSYNSPLHF.

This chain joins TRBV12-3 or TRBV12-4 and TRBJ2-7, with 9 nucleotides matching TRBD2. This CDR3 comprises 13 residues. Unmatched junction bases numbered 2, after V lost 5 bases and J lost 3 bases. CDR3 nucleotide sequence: TGTGCCAGCAGTCGCGGGGGGGGCTACGAGCAGTACTTC. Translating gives CASSRGGGYEQYF.

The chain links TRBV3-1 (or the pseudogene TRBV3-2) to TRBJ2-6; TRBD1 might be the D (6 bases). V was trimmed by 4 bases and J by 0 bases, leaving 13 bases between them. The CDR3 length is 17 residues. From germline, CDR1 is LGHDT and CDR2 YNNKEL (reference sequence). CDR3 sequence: CASSPKWGLSGANVLTF. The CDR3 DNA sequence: TGTGCCAGCAGCCCGAAGTGGGGGCTCTCTGGGGCCAACGTCCTGACTTTC.

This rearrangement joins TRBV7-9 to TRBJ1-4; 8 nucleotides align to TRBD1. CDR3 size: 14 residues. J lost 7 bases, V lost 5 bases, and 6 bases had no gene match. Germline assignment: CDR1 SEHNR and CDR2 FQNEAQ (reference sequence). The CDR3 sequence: CASSTGQGAEKLFF. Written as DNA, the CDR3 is TGTGCCAGCAGCACAGGGCAGGGGGCTGAAAAACTGTTTTTT.

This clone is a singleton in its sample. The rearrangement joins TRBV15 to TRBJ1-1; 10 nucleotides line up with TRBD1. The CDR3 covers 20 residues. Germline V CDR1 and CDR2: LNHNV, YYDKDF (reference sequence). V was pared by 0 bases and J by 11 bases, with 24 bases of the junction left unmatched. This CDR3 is CATSRDLEGGGDRGAGVAFF. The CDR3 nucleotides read TGTGCCACCAGCAGAGATCTCGAGGGTGGTGGGGACAGGGGCGCCGGGGTCGCTTTCTTT. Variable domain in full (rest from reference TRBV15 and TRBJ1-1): DAMVIQNPRYQVTQFGKPVTLSCSQTLNHNVMYWYQQKSSQAPKLLFHYYDKDFNNEADTPDNFQSRRPNTSFCFLDIRSPGLGDTAMYLCATSRDLEGGGDRGAGVAFFGQGTRLTVV.

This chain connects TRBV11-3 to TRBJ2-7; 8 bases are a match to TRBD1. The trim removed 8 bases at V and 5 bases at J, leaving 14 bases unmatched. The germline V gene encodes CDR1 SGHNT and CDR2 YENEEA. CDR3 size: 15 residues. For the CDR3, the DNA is TGTGCCAGCCGCGACCCGGGACAGGCCGTCCACGAGCAGTACTTC. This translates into CASRDPGQAVHEQYF.

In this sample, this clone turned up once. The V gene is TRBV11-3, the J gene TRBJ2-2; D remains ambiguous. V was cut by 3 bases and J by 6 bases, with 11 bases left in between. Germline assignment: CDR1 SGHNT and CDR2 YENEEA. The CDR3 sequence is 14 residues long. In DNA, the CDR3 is TGTGCCAGCAGCTTTCTAGTTGGTCCCGGGGAGCTGTTTTTT. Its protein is CASSFLVGPGELFF. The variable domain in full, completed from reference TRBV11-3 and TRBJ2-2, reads EAGVVQSPRYKIIEKKQPVAFWCNPISGHNTLYWYLQNLGQGPELLIRYENEEAVDDSQLPKDRFSAERLKGVDSTLKIQPAELGDSAVYLCASSFLVGPGELFFGEGSRLTVL.

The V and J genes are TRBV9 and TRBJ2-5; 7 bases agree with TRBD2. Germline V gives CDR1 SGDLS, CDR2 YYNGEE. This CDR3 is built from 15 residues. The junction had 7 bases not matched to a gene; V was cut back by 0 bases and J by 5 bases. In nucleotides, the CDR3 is TGTGCCAGCAGCGTAGCAGCGGGGAGCGCCGAGACCCAGTACTTC. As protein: CASSVAAGSAETQYF.

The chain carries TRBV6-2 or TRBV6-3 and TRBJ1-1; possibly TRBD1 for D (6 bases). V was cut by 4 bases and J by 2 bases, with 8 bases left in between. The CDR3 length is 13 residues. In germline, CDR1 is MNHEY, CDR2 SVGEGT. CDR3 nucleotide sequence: TGTGCCAGCAGTTGGGGGCCCAACACTGAAGCTTTCTTT. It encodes CASSWGPNTEAFF.

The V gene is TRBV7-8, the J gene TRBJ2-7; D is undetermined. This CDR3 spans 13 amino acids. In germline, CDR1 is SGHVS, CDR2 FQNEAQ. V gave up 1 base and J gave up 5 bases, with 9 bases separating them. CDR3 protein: CASSLDDKDEQYF. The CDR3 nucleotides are TGTGCCAGCAGCTTAGACGACAAGGACGAGCAGTACTTC.

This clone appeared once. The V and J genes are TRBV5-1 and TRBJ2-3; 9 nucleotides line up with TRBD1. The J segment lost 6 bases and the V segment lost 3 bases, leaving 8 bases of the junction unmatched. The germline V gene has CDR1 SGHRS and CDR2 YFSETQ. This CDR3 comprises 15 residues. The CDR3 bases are TGCGCCAGCAGCTATGCGACAGGGGGGTTGGATACGCAGTATTTT. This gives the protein CASSYATGGLDTQYF.

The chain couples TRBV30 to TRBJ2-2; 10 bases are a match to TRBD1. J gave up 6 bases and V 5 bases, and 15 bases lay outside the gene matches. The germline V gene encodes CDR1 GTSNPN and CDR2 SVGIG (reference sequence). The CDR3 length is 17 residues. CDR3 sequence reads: CAWAPGQGGFGSGELFF. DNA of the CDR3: TGTGCCTGGGCCCCCGGACAGGGGGGATTTGGGTCCGGGGAGCTGTTTTTT.

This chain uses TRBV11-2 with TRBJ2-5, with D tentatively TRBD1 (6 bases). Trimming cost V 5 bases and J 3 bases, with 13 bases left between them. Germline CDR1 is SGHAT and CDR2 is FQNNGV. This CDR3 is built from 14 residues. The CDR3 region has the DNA TGTGCCAGCAGCAACAGGGACGGGAAAGAGACCCAGTACTTC. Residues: CASSNRDGKETQYF.

The CDR3 spells CASSLGGLEYEQYF. CDR3 bases: TGTGCCAGCAGCTTAGGAGGGTTGGAGTACGAGCAGTACTTC. J is TRBJ2-7 and V is TRBV7-9; TRBD2 is a possible D gene (5 bases). The CDR3 consists of 14 residues. Trimming removed 1 base from V and 4 bases from J, with 11 bases in between. Germline V CDR1 and CDR2: SEHNR, FQNEAQ (reference sequence).

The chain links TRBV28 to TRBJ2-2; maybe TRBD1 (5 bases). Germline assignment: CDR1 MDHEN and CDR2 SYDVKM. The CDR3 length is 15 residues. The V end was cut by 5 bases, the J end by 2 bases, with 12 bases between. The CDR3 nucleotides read TGTGCCAGCAGTACACAGGACGGTAACACCGGGGAGCTGTTTTTT. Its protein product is CASSTQDGNTGELFF.

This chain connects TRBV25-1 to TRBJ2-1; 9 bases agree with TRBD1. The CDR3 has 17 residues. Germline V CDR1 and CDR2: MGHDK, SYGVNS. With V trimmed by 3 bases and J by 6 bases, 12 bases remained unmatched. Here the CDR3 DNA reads TGTGCCAGCAGTGAGCTCGGACAGGGGAGGGATAGCAATGAGCAGTTCTTC. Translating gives CASSELGQGRDSNEQFF.